The 21 T cell receptor beta chains below come from one sample, sequenced in a study of T cell responses to AZD1222 COVID-19 vaccine. Here immunoSEQ multiplex PCR was the method, and the copy in TCRdb shows in-frame clones only, minus some. The sample includes tens of thousands of clones, 76% of them seen just once. Here the sequenced sample was peripheral blood, taken on day 0 of AZD1222 vaccination. All receptors derive from an adult in good health.

V and J are TRBV27 and TRBJ2-1; D is undetermined. Germline V gene sequence: CDR1 MNHEY, CDR2 SMNVEV (reference sequence). V was shortened by 5 bases and J by 4 bases, with 3 bases between the two germline ends. The CDR3 has 11 amino acids. The CDR3 spells CASSAYNEQFF. For the CDR3, the DNA is TGTGCCAGCAGTGCATACAATGAGCAGTTCTTC.

The rearrangement links TRBV19 to TRBJ1-2, with D unclear. V was shortened by 3 bases and J by 4 bases, with 9 bases between the two germline ends. The CDR3 loop spans 13 amino acids. Germline lookup yields CDR1 LNHDA and CDR2 SQIVND (reference sequence). CDR3: CASSIYEGYGYTF. CDR3 coding DNA: TGTGCCAGTAGTATCTACGAGGGCTATGGCTACACCTTC.

The chain has TRBV4-1 and TRBJ1-6; possible D gene TRBD1, 5 bases. The V end was cut by 0 bases, the J end by 1 base, with 7 bases between. The CDR3 extends over 16 amino acids. The germline gives CDR1 MGHRA, CDR2 YSYEKL. This CDR3 reads CASSQEGGSYNSPLHF. CDR3 DNA sequence: TGCGCCAGCAGCCAAGAGGGGGGATCCTATAATTCACCCCTCCACTTT.

This chain joins TRBV7-9 and TRBJ2-1, with 7 bases that match TRBD2. CDR3 size: 14 residues. Germline CDR1 and CDR2: SEHNR and FQNEAQ (reference sequence). V dropped 7 bases and J dropped 4; count of bases not matched to a gene: 7. Written as DNA, the CDR3 is TGTGCCAGCACCAACTACGGGGGGTACAATGAGCAGTTCTTC. This codes for CASTNYGGYNEQFF.

The V call is TRBV5-6, the J call TRBJ2-7, with a possible D match to TRBD2 (7 bases). V was pared by 3 bases and J by 5 bases, with 12 bases between. The CDR3 is 13 residues long. Germline CDR1 is SGHDT and CDR2 is YYEEEE. CDR3: CASSWRGGDEQYF. CDR3 nucleotide sequence: TGTGCCAGCAGCTGGAGGGGGGGCGACGAGCAGTACTTC. Using reference TRBV5-6 and TRBJ2-7 for the parts outside the CDR3, the full variable domain is DAGVTQSPTHLIKTRGQQVTLRCSPKSGHDTVSWYQQALGQGPQFIFQYYEEEERQRGNFPDRFSGHQFPNYSSELNVNALLLGDSALYLCASSWRGGDEQYFGPGTRLTVT.

This chain joins TRBV2 and TRBJ2-2, with 7 nucleotides matching TRBD1. This CDR3 has 16 residues. The V gene's germline CDR1 is SNHLY and CDR2 FYNNEI. The ends lost 11 bases at V and 8 bases at J; junction bases unmatched: 20. CDR3 coding DNA: TGTGCCGTAAGGCCAAAGACAGGGAAGAGGTCGGGGGAGCTGTTTTTT. This encodes CAVRPKTGKRSGELFF.

This chain uses TRBV27 with TRBJ2-7; D not certain. Germline CDR1 MNHEY, CDR2 SMNVEV (reference sequence). The ends were cut back, 6 bases at V and 0 bases at J, with 9 bases in the middle. This CDR3 has 13 residues. Here the CDR3 reads CASSPGFSYEQYF. CDR3 bases: TGTGCCAGCAGCCCCGGTTTCTCCTACGAGCAGTACTTC.

The chain links TRBV6-5 to TRBJ2-1; 9 bases fit TRBD2. Germline-derived CDR1 and CDR2 are MNHEY and SVGAGI. This CDR3 contains 15 residues. V gave up 7 bases and J gave up 0 bases; unmatched junction bases: 4. The DNA of the CDR3 is TGTGCCAGCAATAGCGGGAGTAGCTCCTACAATGAGCAGTTCTTC. Amino acid sequence: CASNSGSSSYNEQFF.

The gene calls are TRBV7-8 and TRBJ1-5; D gene uncertain. Trimming took off 3 bases at V and 4 bases at J, with 4 bases between the two ends. This CDR3 has 12 residues. Looked up from germline, CDR1 is SGHVS and CDR2 is FQNEAQ. The CDR3 loop is CASSLSNQPQHF. Here the CDR3 DNA reads TGTGCCAGCAGCTTGTCAAATCAGCCCCAGCATTTT.

The gene calls are TRBV28 and TRBJ1-6; TRBD1 aligns across 9 bases. CDR3 length: 16 amino acids. CDR1 is MDHEN and CDR2 is SYDVKM in the germline V gene. Unmatched junction bases numbered 8, after V lost 1 base and J lost 10 bases. CDR3 in amino acids: CASSLSNRQGESPLHF. The CDR3 bases are TGTGCCAGCAGTTTATCAAATCGACAGGGGGAGTCACCCCTCCACTTT.

As DNA, the CDR3 is TGTGCCATCAGTGAGTCGAAGGCTAGCGGGGACAACAATGAGCAGTTCTTC. Encoded protein: CAISESKASGDNNEQFF. V gene TRBV10-3 combines with J gene TRBJ2-1; 9 nucleotides match TRBD2. The CDR3 length is 17 residues. The V and J ends lost 0 bases and 5 bases, in that order; junction bases with no gene match: 8. Germline-derived CDR1 and CDR2 are ENHRY and SYGVKD.

This chain links TRBV29-1 with TRBJ1-2; 7 nucleotides match TRBD1. CDR3 length: 12 residues. V shed 6 bases and J 8 bases; nucleotides not matched to a gene: 9. Per the germline V gene, CDR1 is SQVTM and CDR2 is ANQGSEA. CDR3 in amino acids: CSVEGQPGGYTF. CDR3 nucleotides: TGCAGCGTGGAGGGACAGCCGGGAGGCTACACCTTC.

The chain employs TRBV24-1 and TRBJ1-1; no firm D call. The CDR3 loop spans 15 amino acids. Between the trimmed V and J ends, which lost 7 bases and 1 base, there was a span of 15 bases. CDR1 and CDR2 (germline): KGHDR, SFDVKD. Here the CDR3 reads CATRGPGRANTEAFF. CDR3 nucleotide sequence: TGTGCCACCAGGGGTCCCGGTAGGGCGAACACTGAAGCTTTCTTT.

The chain has TRBV27 and TRBJ2-1; D possibly corresponds to TRBD2 (6 bases). The ends were cut back, 4 bases at V and 5 bases at J, with 9 bases in the middle. CDR3 length: 13 residues. Germline CDR1 MNHEY, CDR2 SMNVEV (reference sequence). CDR3 protein: CASSWEDNNEQFF. For the CDR3, the DNA is TGTGCCAGCAGTTGGGAGGATAACAATGAGCAGTTCTTC.

V gene TRBV5-4 combines with J gene TRBJ2-7; perhaps TRBD1 as D (6 bases). V was shortened by 4 bases and J by 2 bases, with 13 bases between the two germline ends. Germline V lookup: CDR1 SGHNT, CDR2 YYREEE (reference sequence). The CDR3 has 14 residues. The CDR3 region has the DNA TGTGCCAGCAGCCGCGAAGGGGGAACCTACGAGCAGTACTTC. Amino acids: CASSREGGTYEQYF.

This chain joins TRBV3-1 (or the pseudogene TRBV3-2) and TRBJ1-2; D is ambiguous. The CDR3 is made up of 14 amino acids. Deletions cut 1 base from V and 2 bases from J, with 8 bases between. The germline CDR1 and CDR2 sequences are LGHDT and YNNKEL (reference sequence). CDR3: CASSQGWANYGYTF. In nucleotides, the CDR3 is TGTGCCAGCAGCCAAGGGTGGGCGAACTATGGCTACACCTTC.

The genes are TRBV12-3 or TRBV12-4 and TRBJ1-4; D is perhaps TRBD1 (6 bases). The V gene lost 3 bases and the J gene lost 8 bases, with 10 bases spanning the gap. The CDR3 totals 13 residues. The CDR3 spells CASSLPTGEKLFF. The CDR3 region has the DNA TGTGCCAGCAGTTTGCCGACAGGAGAAAAACTGTTTTTT.

The rearrangement links TRBV4-3 to TRBJ1-4; tentative D call: TRBD1 (5 bases). CDR3 length: 15 amino acids. Germline V gene sequence: CDR1 LGHNA, CDR2 YSLEER. The V gene lost 0 bases and the J gene lost 2 bases, with 7 bases spanning the gap. This CDR3 reads CASSQDWGTNEKLFF. In DNA form, the CDR3 reads TGCGCCAGCAGCCAAGATTGGGGGACTAATGAAAAACTGTTTTTT.

This clone ranks as medium-sized. The rearrangement uses TRBV4-1 and TRBJ1-1; D remains ambiguous. CDR3 length: 12 amino acids. Germline V gene data show CDR1 as MGHRA and CDR2 as YSYEKL. With 4 bases removed from V and 4 bases from J, the gap between germline ends came to 7 bases. The CDR3: CASSPEGTEAFF. The CDR3 DNA is TGCGCCAGCAGCCCCGAGGGCACTGAAGCTTTCTTT.

The chain joins TRBV6-5 to TRBJ2-3; D is ambiguous. The V end was cut by 6 bases, the J end by 0 bases, with 10 bases between. CDR1 is MNHEY and CDR2 is SVGAGI in the germline V gene. There are 14 residues in the CDR3. The CDR3 DNA reads TGTGCCAGCAGCTTTACTATCAGCACAGATACGCAGTATTTT. Translated: CASSFTISTDTQYF.

The rearrangement links TRBV5-1 to TRBJ2-7; TRBD1 aligns across 12 bases. The CDR3 is 14 residues long. Germline-derived CDR1 and CDR2 are SGHRS and YFSETQ. V lost 4 bases and J lost 5; bases outside the gene matches: 4. The CDR3 protein is CASSHGTGGDEQYF. The CDR3 coding sequence is TGCGCCAGCAGCCACGGGACAGGGGGCGACGAGCAGTACTTC.